Shown below are 9 T cell receptor beta chains from a single sample sequenced in a study of tumor-infiltrating lymphocytes in localized non-small cell lung cancer. Sequenced by immunoSEQ multiplex PCR; TCRdb stores in-frame clones only, minus some. The table includes some 29,000 clones, approximately 85% detected once. Sequencing used lung tumor tissue. These receptors were taken from a human donor with non-small cell lung cancer.

This chain's CDR3 is CASSMLTTGEAFF. The DNA for the CDR3 is TGTGCCAGTAGTATGCTAACAACGGGTGAAGCTTTCTTT. The V and J genes are TRBV19 and TRBJ1-1, with D uncertain. CDR1 LNHDA and CDR2 SQIVND come from the germline V gene (reference sequence). This CDR3 is 13 amino acids long. Between the trimmed V and J ends, which lost 3 bases and 7 bases, there was a span of 12 bases.

This sequence joins TRBV10-3 and TRBJ1-5; D possibly corresponds to TRBD1 (5 bases). The CDR3 extends over 14 amino acids. CDR1 ENHRY and CDR2 SYGVKD come from the germline V gene. V lost 6 bases and J 4 bases, leaving 13 bases between the germline ends. The DNA for the CDR3 is TGTGCCATCAGAGGCTCCGCAGGGAATCAGCCCCAGCATTTT. Amino acids: CAIRGSAGNQPQHF.

This chain joins TRBV6-5 and TRBJ2-3; no firm D call. Trimming took off 1 base at V and 2 bases at J, with 10 bases between the two ends. Per the germline V gene, CDR1 is MNHEY and CDR2 is SVGAGI. The CDR3 totals 15 residues. CDR3 sequence reads: CASSYLAASTDTQYF. The CDR3 DNA is TGTGCCAGCAGTTACTTGGCTGCCTCCACAGATACGCAGTATTTT.

The CDR3 is CASRTGTGDGYTF. In DNA, the CDR3 is TGTGCCAGCAGAACCGGGACAGGGGATGGCTACACCTTC. The chain carries TRBV2 and TRBJ1-2, with 10 bases lining up with TRBD1. V was clipped by 6 bases and J by 6 bases; unmatched bases: 4. This CDR3 contains 13 residues. CDR1 SNHLY and CDR2 FYNNEI come from the germline V gene.

CDR3 loop: CASSQGRPRPRNYGYTF. CDR3 in DNA: TGTGCCAGCAGCCAAGGGCGGCCCAGACCCCGAAACTATGGCTACACCTTC. The chain uses TRBV14 and TRBJ1-2, with D uncertain. Trimming pared 1 base from V and 2 bases from J, leaving 17 bases between. Per germline, CDR1 SGHDN and CDR2 FVKESK. This CDR3 has 17 residues.

The chain has TRBV29-1 and TRBJ2-6; the D is unclear. Germline loops: CDR1 SQVTM, CDR2 ANQGSEA. V was clipped by 5 bases and J by 0 bases, with 2 bases between them. This CDR3 has 12 amino acids. CDR3 DNA sequence: TGCAGCGTTTCCTCTGGGGCCAACGTCCTGACTTTC. Translated, it gives CSVSSGANVLTF.

CDR3 DNA sequence: TGTGCCAGCAGTTACTCGGGCGCGCTGAGCTCCTACGAGCAGTACTTC. As protein: CASSYSGALSSYEQYF. The chain employs TRBV6-5 and TRBJ2-7; D unclear. V dropped 0 bases and J dropped 0 bases, with 12 bases sitting between them. This CDR3 spans 16 amino acids. Germline V lookup: CDR1 MNHEY, CDR2 SVGAGI.

V usage is TRBV19 and J usage is TRBJ2-2; the D is unclear. Germline CDR1 and CDR2: LNHDA and SQIVND (reference sequence). V was shortened by 3 bases and J by 7 bases, with 6 bases between the two germline ends. The CDR3 has 12 residues. The CDR3 nucleotides read TGTGCCAGTAGTATGGCATTCGGGGAGCTGTTTTTT. Encoded protein: CASSMAFGELFF.

The J gene is TRBJ2-7, the V gene TRBV5-1, with 9 positions matching TRBD1. Germline CDR1 SGHRS, CDR2 YFSETQ. The CDR3 contains 15 residues. Unmatched junction bases numbered 3, after V lost 2 bases and J lost 0 bases. The CDR3 nucleotides are TGCGCCAGCAGCTTAGGACAGGGGTCCTCCTACGAGCAGTACTTC. Amino acids: CASSLGQGSSYEQYF.